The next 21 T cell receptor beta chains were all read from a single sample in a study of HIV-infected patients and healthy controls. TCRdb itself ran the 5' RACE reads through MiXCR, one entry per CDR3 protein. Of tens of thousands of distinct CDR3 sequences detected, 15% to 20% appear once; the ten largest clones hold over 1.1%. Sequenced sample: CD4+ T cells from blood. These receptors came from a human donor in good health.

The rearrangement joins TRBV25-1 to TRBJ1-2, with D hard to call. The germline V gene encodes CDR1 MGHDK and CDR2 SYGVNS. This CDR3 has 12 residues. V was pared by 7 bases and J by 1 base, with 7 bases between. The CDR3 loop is CASNGDNYGYTF. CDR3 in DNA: TGTGCCAGCAACGGGGATAACTATGGCTACACCTTC.

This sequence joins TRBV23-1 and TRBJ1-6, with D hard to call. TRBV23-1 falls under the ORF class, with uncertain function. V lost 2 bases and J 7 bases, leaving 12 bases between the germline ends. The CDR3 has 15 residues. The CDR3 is CASSQVGGRNSPLHF. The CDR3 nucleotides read TGCGCCAGCAGTCAAGTGGGTGGGAGAAATTCACCCCTCCACTTT.

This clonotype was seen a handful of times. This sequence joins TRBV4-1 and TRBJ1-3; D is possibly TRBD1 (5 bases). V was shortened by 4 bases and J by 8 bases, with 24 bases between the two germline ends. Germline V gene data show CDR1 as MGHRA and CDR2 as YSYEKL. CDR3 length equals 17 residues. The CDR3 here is CASSPAGGDPRDYTIYF. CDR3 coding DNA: TGCGCCAGCAGCCCCGCGGGCGGGGACCCTCGTGATTACACCATATATTTT.

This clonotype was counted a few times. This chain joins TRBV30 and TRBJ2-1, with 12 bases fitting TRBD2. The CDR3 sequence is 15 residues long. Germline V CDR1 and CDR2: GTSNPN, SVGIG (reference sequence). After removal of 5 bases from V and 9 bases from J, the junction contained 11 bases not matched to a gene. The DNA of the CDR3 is TGTGCCTGGGTCCTAGCGGGAGGGGCGTTTGCTGAGCAGTTCTTC. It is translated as CAWVLAGGAFAEQFF.

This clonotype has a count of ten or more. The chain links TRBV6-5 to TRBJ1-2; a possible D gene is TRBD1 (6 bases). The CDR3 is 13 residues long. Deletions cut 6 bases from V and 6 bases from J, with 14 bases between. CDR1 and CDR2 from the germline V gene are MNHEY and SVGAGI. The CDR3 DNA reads TGTGCCAGCAGCCAAGGACAGAGCCATGGCTACACCTTC. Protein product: CASSQGQSHGYTF.

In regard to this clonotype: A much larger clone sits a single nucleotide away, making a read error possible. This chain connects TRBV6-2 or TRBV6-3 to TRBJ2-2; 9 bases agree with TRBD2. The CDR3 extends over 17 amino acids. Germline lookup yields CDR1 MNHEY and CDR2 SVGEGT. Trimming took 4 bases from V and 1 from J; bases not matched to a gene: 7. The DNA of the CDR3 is TGTGCCAGCAGTTCACGGACTAGCGCAAAGAACACCGGGGAGCTGTTTTTT. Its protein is CASSSRTSAKNTGELFF.

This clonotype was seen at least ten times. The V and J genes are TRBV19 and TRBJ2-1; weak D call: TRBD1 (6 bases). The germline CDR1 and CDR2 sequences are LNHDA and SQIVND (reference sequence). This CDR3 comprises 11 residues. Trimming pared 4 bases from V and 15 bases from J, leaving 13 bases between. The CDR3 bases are TGTGCCAGTAGTACCGGGACAAGGCTGTTCTTC. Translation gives CASSTGTRLFF.

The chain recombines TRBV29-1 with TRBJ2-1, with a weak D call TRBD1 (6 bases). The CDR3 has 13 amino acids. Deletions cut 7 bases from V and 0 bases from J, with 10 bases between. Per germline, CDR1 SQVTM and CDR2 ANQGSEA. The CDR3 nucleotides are TGCAGCGCTGTGACAGGCTCCTACAATGAGCAGTTCTTC. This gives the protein CSAVTGSYNEQFF.

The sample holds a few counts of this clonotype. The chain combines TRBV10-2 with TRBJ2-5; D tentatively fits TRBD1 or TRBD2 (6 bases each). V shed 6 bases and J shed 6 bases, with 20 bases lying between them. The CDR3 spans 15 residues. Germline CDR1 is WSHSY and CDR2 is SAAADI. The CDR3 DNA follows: TGCGCCAGCAGGAGCCTGGAGGGGGGCCGAAAGACCCAGTACTTC. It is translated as CASRSLEGGRKTQYF.

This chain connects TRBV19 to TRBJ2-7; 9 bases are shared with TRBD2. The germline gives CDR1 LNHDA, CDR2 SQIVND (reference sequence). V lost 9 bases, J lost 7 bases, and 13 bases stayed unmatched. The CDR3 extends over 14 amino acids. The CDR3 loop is CASKRLADLGEQYF. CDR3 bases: TGTGCCAGCAAACGACTAGCGGACTTAGGGGAGCAGTACTTC.

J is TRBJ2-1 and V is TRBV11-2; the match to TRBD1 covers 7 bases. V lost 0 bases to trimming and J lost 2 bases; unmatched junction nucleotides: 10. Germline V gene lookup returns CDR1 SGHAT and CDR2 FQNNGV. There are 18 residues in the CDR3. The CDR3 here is CASSLDRVRQGAYNEQFF. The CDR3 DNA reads TGTGCCAGCAGCTTAGATAGGGTTAGGCAGGGGGCCTACAATGAGCAGTTCTTC. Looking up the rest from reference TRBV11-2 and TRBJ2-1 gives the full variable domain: EAGVAQSPRYKIIEKRQSVAFWCNPISGHATLYWYQQILGQGPKLLIQFQNNGVVDDSQLPKDRFSAERLKGVDSTLKIQPAKLEDSAVYLCASSLDRVRQGAYNEQFFGPGTRLTVL.

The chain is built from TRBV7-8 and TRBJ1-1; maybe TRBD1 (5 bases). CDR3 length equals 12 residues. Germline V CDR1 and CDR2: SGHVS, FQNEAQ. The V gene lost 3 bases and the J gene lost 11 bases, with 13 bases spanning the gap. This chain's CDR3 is CASSFGGIAAFF. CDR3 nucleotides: TGTGCCAGCAGCTTTGGGGGGATTGCGGCTTTCTTT.

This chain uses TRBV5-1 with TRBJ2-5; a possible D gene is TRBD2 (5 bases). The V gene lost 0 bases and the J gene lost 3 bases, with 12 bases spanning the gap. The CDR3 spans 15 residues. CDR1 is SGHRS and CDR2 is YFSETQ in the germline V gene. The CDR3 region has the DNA TGCGCCAGCAGCTTGGGAGCTAGCTGGAAAGAGACCCAGTACTTC. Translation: CASSLGASWKETQYF.

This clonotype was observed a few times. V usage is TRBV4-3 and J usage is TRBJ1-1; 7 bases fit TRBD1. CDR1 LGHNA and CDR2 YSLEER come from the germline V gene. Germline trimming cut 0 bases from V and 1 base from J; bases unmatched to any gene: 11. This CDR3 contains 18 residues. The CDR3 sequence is CASSQDPTGYTKNTEAFF. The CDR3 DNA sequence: TGCGCCAGCAGCCAAGATCCGACAGGGTATACCAAGAACACTGAAGCTTTCTTT.

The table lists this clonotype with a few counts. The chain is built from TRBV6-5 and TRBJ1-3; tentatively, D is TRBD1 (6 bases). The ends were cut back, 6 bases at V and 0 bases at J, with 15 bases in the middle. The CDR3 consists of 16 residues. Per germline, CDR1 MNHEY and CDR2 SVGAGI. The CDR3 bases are TGTGCCAGCAGCCCTGGACAGCTGACCTCTGGAAACACCATATATTTT. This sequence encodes CASSPGQLTSGNTIYF.

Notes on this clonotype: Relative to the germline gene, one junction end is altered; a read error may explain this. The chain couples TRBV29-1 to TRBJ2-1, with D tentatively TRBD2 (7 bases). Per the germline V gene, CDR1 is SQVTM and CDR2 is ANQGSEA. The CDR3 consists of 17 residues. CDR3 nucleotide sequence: TGCAGCGTTGAAGGCCCTTTGCGGGGGCCCTCCTTCAATGAGCAGTTCTTC. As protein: CSVEGPLRGPSFNEQFF.

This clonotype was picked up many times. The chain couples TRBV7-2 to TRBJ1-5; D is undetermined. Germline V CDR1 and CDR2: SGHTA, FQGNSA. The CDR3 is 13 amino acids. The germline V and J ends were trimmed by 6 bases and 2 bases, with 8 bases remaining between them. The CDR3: CASSKGGNQPQHF. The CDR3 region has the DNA TGTGCCAGCAGTAAGGGTGGCAATCAGCCCCAGCATTTT.

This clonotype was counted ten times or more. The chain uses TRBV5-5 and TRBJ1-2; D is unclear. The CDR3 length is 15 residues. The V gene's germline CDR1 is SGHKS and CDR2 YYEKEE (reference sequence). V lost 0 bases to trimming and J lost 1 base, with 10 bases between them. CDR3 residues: CASSLAAAFNYGYTF. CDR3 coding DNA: TGTGCCAGCAGCTTGGCGGCAGCCTTTAACTATGGCTACACCTTC.

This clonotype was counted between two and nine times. The CDR3 loop reads CASSPRTSWGSGELFF. The CDR3 DNA reads TGTGCCAGTAGTCCTCGGACTAGCTGGGGGTCCGGGGAGCTGTTTTTT. The chain uses TRBV19 and TRBJ2-2; TRBD2 matches 8 bases. This CDR3 region has 16 residues. With 5 bases clipped from V and 6 bases from J, the junction kept 11 bases outside the gene matches. CDR1 is LNHDA and CDR2 is SQIVND in the germline V gene (reference sequence).

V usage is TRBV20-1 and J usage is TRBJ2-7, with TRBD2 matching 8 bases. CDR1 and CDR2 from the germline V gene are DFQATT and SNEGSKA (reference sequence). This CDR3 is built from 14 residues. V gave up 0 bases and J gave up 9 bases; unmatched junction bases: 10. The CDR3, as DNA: TGCAGTGCTAGAGACCCCGGGAGGGGAGCAGGGCAGTACTTC. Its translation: CSARDPGRGAGQYF.

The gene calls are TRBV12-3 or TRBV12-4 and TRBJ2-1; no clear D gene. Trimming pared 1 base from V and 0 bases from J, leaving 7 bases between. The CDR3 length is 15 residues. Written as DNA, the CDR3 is TGTGCCAGCAGTTTAGGGTCCGGCTCCTACAATGAGCAGTTCTTC. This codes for CASSLGSGSYNEQFF.